These 30 T cell receptor beta chains share one sample of origin, sequenced in a study of identical twins. Each CDR3 protein is one row after TCRdb ran MiXCR on the 5' RACE reads. The sample includes about 340,000 distinct CDR3 sequences, 9% to 15% of them seen just once. The data were also submitted as part of a second study, on yellow fever vaccine responses in identical twins.

The sequenced sample consisted of CD8+ T cells sorted from blood. The receptors here all came from a woman in her late teens or twenties in good health.

V and J are TRBV6-2 or TRBV6-3 and TRBJ2-2; 15 bases line up with TRBD2. Germline assignment: CDR1 MNHEY and CDR2 SVGEGT. This CDR3 has 17 residues. V dropped 2 bases and J dropped 6; count of bases not matched to a gene: 4. CDR3 region: CASSYGTSGRPPGELFF. The CDR3 DNA reads TGTGCCAGCAGTTACGGGACTAGCGGGAGGCCCCCCGGGGAGCTGTTTTTT.

This clonotype was observed a handful of times. The chain links TRBV29-1 to TRBJ2-3, with 7 bases that match TRBD2. Germline V gives CDR1 SQVTM, CDR2 ANQGSEA. This CDR3 is 14 amino acids long. The junction had 6 bases not matched to a gene; V was cut back by 2 bases and J by 4 bases. The CDR3 sequence: CSVERAGSSDTQYF. CDR3 in DNA: TGCAGCGTTGAAAGAGCGGGATCGTCAGATACGCAGTATTTT.

This clonotype was observed a handful of times. The chain is built from TRBV21-1 and TRBJ1-6; the DNA was not compared with TRBD1, the D call given in the table. TRBV21-1 is listed as a pseudogene. This CDR3 contains 15 residues. CDR3 sequence reads: CASSKQGLPNSPLHF. CDR3 DNA: TGTGCCAGCAGCAAGCAGGGGCTACCTAATTCACCCCTCCACTTT.

V and J are TRBV11-1 and TRBJ2-3, with 10 bases lining up with TRBD2. CDR3 size: 18 residues. In germline, CDR1 is SGHAT, CDR2 FQDESV (reference sequence). J gave up 1 base and V 1 base, and 8 bases lay outside the gene matches. For the CDR3, the DNA is TGTGCCAGCAGCTTAGAAGGGGTAGCGGGAGGCGGCACAGATACGCAGTATTTT. It is translated as CASSLEGVAGGGTDTQYF.

The J gene is TRBJ2-5, the V gene TRBV9; 11 bases line up with TRBD2. Germline CDR1 is SGDLS and CDR2 is YYNGEE. Germline trimming cut 3 bases from V and 2 bases from J; bases unmatched to any gene: 6. This CDR3 contains 16 residues. CDR3 nucleotide sequence: TGTGCCAGCAGCGCAGGGACTAGCGGTGAGCAAGAGACCCAGTACTTC. Translation gives CASSAGTSGEQETQYF.

This clonotype turned up a few times. The CDR3 protein is CASSNGQGGETQYF. In DNA, the CDR3 is TGTGCCAGCAGCAATGGACAGGGAGGAGAGACCCAGTACTTC. The chain joins TRBV7-2 to TRBJ2-5, with 8 bases fitting TRBD1. V lost 5 bases, J lost 4 bases, and 6 bases stayed unmatched. Germline CDR1 SGHTA, CDR2 FQGNSA. The CDR3 length is 14 residues.

The chain joins TRBV29-1 to TRBJ2-1; 9 nucleotides match TRBD2. Germline values: CDR1 SQVTM, CDR2 ANQGSEA. This CDR3 is built from 14 residues. J lost 4 bases, V lost 4 bases, and 5 bases had no gene match. CDR3 sequence reads: CSVGLAEHYNEQFF. In DNA, the CDR3 is TGCAGCGTTGGACTAGCGGAACATTACAATGAGCAGTTCTTC.

This clonotype has a count of ten or more. The chain carries TRBV12-3 or TRBV12-4 and TRBJ2-3; a possible D gene is TRBD1 (6 bases). The CDR3 totals 15 residues. The V end lost 0 bases, the J end lost 4 bases, and 11 bases lay between the germline ends. CDR3 residues: CASSLAGGSADTQYF. CDR3 nucleotides: TGTGCCAGCAGTTTAGCAGGGGGTAGTGCAGATACGCAGTATTTT.

This clonotype was observed a few times. The chain combines TRBV2 with TRBJ2-1, with 7 bases aligning to TRBD1. This CDR3 has 15 amino acids. Germline CDR1 is SNHLY and CDR2 is FYNNEI. The junction had 9 bases not matched to a gene; V was cut back by 4 bases and J by 6 bases. CDR3 DNA: TGTGCCAGCAGTGTTGACAGGGCAGGCCGCAATGAGCAGTTCTTC. Translated: CASSVDRAGRNEQFF.

This clonotype was detected a few times. CDR3 protein: CASSGGTLRSEQYF. The CDR3 DNA reads as TGTGCCAGCAGCGGCGGGACTCTCCGGTCCGAGCAGTACTTC. The chain recombines TRBV9 with TRBJ2-7, with a weak D call TRBD2 (6 bases). This CDR3 comprises 14 residues. The germline V gene encodes CDR1 SGDLS and CDR2 YYNGEE. V was pared by 3 bases and J by 6 bases, with 16 bases between.

With regard to this clonotype: Compared with germline, one end of the junction differs, possibly owing to a read error. This rearrangement joins TRBV20-1 to TRBJ2-1; 7 bases align to TRBD2. CDR1 and CDR2 (germline): DFQATT, SNEGSKA (reference sequence). The CDR3 has 15 amino acids. CDR3 sequence (DNA): TGCTGTGCTAGAGATCTGGGGGGGGCCTACAATGAGCAGTTCTTC. As protein: CCARDLGGAYNEQFF.

This clonotype was seen many times. The V call is TRBV11-2, the J call TRBJ1-4, with a weak D call TRBD1 (5 bases). V gave up 5 bases and J gave up 7 bases, with 8 bases separating them. The CDR3 length is 12 residues. The germline V gene has CDR1 SGHAT and CDR2 FQNNGV. The CDR3 loop reads CASSADSEKLFF. The CDR3 nucleotides are TGTGCCAGCAGCGCAGACAGTGAAAAACTGTTTTTT.

The gene calls are TRBV6-5 and TRBJ2-5; a weak D match, TRBD2 (5 bases). The CDR3 is made up of 15 amino acids. Germline V lookup: CDR1 MNHEY, CDR2 SVGAGI. Between the trimmed V and J ends, which lost 0 bases and 4 bases, there was a span of 12 bases. The CDR3: CASSYSEAPGETQYF. In DNA form, the CDR3 reads TGTGCCAGCAGTTACTCGGAGGCGCCGGGAGAGACCCAGTACTTC.

This clonotype was observed many times. The chain recombines TRBV29-1 with TRBJ1-1; the D is unclear. CDR1 SQVTM and CDR2 ANQGSEA come from the germline V gene. The CDR3 totals 11 residues. The ends were cut back, 0 bases at V and 1 base at J, with 0 bases in the middle. CDR3 sequence (DNA): TGCAGCGTTGAAGAGAACACTGAAGCTTTCTTT. Protein product: CSVEENTEAFF. Full variable domain (rest looked up from reference TRBV29-1 and TRBJ1-1): SAVISQKPSRDICQRGTSLTIQCQVDSQVTMMFWYRQQPGQSLTLIATANQGSEATYESGFVIDKFPISRPNLTFSTLTVSNMSPEDSSIYLCSVEENTEAFFGQGTRLTVV.

The chain uses TRBV27 and TRBJ2-7, with D perhaps given as TRBD1 or TRBD2 (5 bases each). The CDR3 has 14 amino acids. Germline CDR1 and CDR2: MNHEY and SMNVEV (reference sequence). Trimming shortened V by 6 bases and J by 4 bases, and 16 bases separated the two germline ends. The CDR3 spells CASSQGPRRYEQYF. CDR3 DNA: TGTGCCAGCAGCCAGGGACCCCGGCGGTACGAGCAGTACTTC.

With respect to this clonotype: This could be a read error, since a much larger clone is one nucleotide away. The rearrangement uses TRBV9 and TRBJ1-1; D unresolved. Per the germline V gene, CDR1 is SGDLS and CDR2 is YYNGEE. Deletions cut 3 bases from V and 0 bases from J, with 6 bases between. This CDR3 has 13 amino acids. The CDR3 DNA reads TGTGCCAGCAGCGCCGTGTTGAACACTGAAGCTTTCTTT. Residues: CASSAVLNTEAFF.

The V call is TRBV6-1, the J call TRBJ2-1; D possibly matches TRBD1 or TRBD2 (6 bases each). The ends were cut back, 9 bases at V and 10 bases at J, with 25 bases in the middle. Per germline, CDR1 MNHNS and CDR2 SASEGT. This CDR3 comprises 15 residues. CDR3 nucleotides: TGTGCCAGTCCTACGGCGCGGGACATTTCCGACGAGCAGTTCTTC. It translates to CASPTARDISDEQFF.

This clonotype was observed a handful of times. The chain couples TRBV4-1 to TRBJ2-7, with D perhaps matching TRBD2 (5 bases). This CDR3 contains 14 residues. CDR1 MGHRA and CDR2 YSYEKL come from the germline V gene. Trimming removed 1 base at V and 1 base at J, with 8 bases between. Written as DNA, the CDR3 is TGCGCCAGCAGCCAAGGGGCGGGTTCCTACGAGCAGTACGTC. Translating gives CASSQGAGSYEQYV.

This clonotype was seen repeatedly, ten times or more. The J gene is TRBJ1-1, the V gene TRBV27; D is ambiguous. The CDR3 spans 13 residues. Trimming left V 8 bases short and J 0 bases short, with 10 bases between. From germline, CDR1 is MNHEY and CDR2 SMNVEV (reference sequence). The CDR3 sequence: CASLSLMNTEAFF. The CDR3, as DNA: TGTGCCAGCCTCAGCCTCATGAACACTGAAGCTTTCTTT.

This clonotype was picked up many times. The chain is built from TRBV5-1 and TRBJ2-5; TRBD1 is a possible D gene (5 bases). This CDR3 is 15 amino acids long. Deletions cut 0 bases from V and 5 bases from J, with 14 bases between. Germline CDR1 is SGHRS and CDR2 is YFSETQ. The CDR3 reads CASSLADSQTETQYF. The CDR3 bases are TGCGCCAGCAGCTTGGCTGACAGCCAAACGGAGACCCAGTACTTC.

The chain has TRBV28 and TRBJ1-4; D unresolved. Per germline, CDR1 MDHEN and CDR2 SYDVKM. CDR3 length: 14 amino acids. The germline V and J ends were trimmed by 8 bases and 3 bases, with 13 bases remaining between them. CDR3 bases: TGTGCCAGCGGTCGATTTGGGGCTAATGAAAAACTGTTTTTT. It encodes CASGRFGANEKLFF.

This clonotype was detected a few times. This sequence joins TRBV29-1 and TRBJ2-1, with D possibly TRBD1 on 5 matching bases. There are 14 residues in the CDR3. Germline CDR1 and CDR2: SQVTM and ANQGSEA. V was pared by 7 bases and J by 3 bases, with 16 bases between. In DNA form, the CDR3 reads TGCAGCGCCTTCCTTACAGGCAGCTACAATGAGCAGTTCTTC. Encoded protein: CSAFLTGSYNEQFF.

This clonotype was seen many times. The chain has TRBV4-1 and TRBJ1-5; the D is unclear. This CDR3 is built from 17 residues. The V gene lost 1 base and the J gene lost 0 bases, with 13 bases spanning the gap. Per germline, CDR1 MGHRA and CDR2 YSYEKL. This CDR3 is CASSQAGFPFSNQPQHF. The CDR3 DNA follows: TGCGCCAGCAGCCAAGCGGGGTTCCCCTTTAGCAATCAGCCCCAGCATTTT.

The rearrangement joins TRBV3-1 to TRBJ2-7; D not resolved. The V end was cut by 4 bases, the J end by 5 bases, with 15 bases between. The CDR3 has 14 residues. Germline V gives CDR1 LGHDT, CDR2 YNNKEL (reference sequence). The CDR3 bases are TGTGCCAGCAGCCGAGATTGGGCAGGTAACGAGCAGTACTTC. Encoded protein: CASSRDWAGNEQYF.

In its sample, this clonotype was seen a few times. J is TRBJ2-7 and V is TRBV2; tentatively, D is TRBD1 (6 bases). Germline V gives CDR1 SNHLY, CDR2 FYNNEI. The CDR3 has 14 residues. Trimming removed 4 bases at V and 0 bases at J, with 10 bases between. Here the CDR3 reads CASSVGDNSYEQYF. CDR3 in DNA: TGTGCCAGCAGTGTTGGGGACAACTCCTACGAGCAGTACTTC.

This rearrangement joins TRBV20-1 to TRBJ1-5; D might be TRBD1 (5 bases). The CDR3 contains 14 residues. CDR1 and CDR2 (germline): DFQATT, SNEGSKA (reference sequence). Trimming removed 0 bases from V and 9 bases from J, with 15 bases in between. Here the CDR3 DNA reads TGCAGTGCTAGAGATCTCGACAGCTCGGGGCCCCAGCATTTT. It encodes CSARDLDSSGPQHF.

This clonotype was observed at least ten times. This chain uses TRBV20-1 with TRBJ2-1, with 9 nucleotides matching TRBD2. The CDR3 totals 15 residues. V lost 6 bases and J lost 1; bases outside the gene matches: 7. Germline assignment: CDR1 DFQATT and CDR2 SNEGSKA (reference sequence). This CDR3 reads CSASAGGVSYNEQFF. CDR3 nucleotides: TGCAGTGCGAGTGCGGGGGGGGTATCCTACAATGAGCAGTTCTTC.

This clonotype appeared a few times. V is TRBV27 and J is TRBJ2-1; TRBD1 matches at 9 bases. With 4 bases clipped from V and 4 bases from J, the junction kept 17 bases outside the gene matches. The CDR3 sequence is 19 residues long. The germline V gene has CDR1 MNHEY and CDR2 SMNVEV (reference sequence). The CDR3 DNA is TGTGCCAGCAGTTCCAGCCGGACAGGGGTCCTGATCATATACAATGAGCAGTTCTTC. It codes for CASSSSRTGVLIIYNEQFF.

V and J are TRBV12-3 or TRBV12-4 and TRBJ2-4; tentatively, D is TRBD2 (5 bases). V was cut by 9 bases and J by 8 bases, with 11 bases left in between. CDR3 length: 11 amino acids. CDR3 in amino acids: CASATSDIQYF. In nucleotides, the CDR3 is TGTGCCAGTGCAACTAGTGACATTCAGTACTTC.

The table lists this clonotype with many counts. This chain uses TRBV10-2 with TRBJ1-5; D unclear. The germline V gene encodes CDR1 WSHSY and CDR2 SAAADI. The CDR3 contains 13 residues. V was trimmed by 1 base and J by 7 bases, leaving 8 bases between them. The CDR3 spells CASSEWSGQPQHF. The CDR3 DNA reads as TGCGCCAGCAGTGAGTGGTCGGGCCAGCCCCAGCATTTT.